Following are 9 T cell receptor beta chains from one sample sequenced in a study of blood T cell repertoires in COVID-19. The table came from immunoSEQ multiplex PCR; TCRdb's copy has only in-frame clones and leaves some out. The sample holds hundreds of thousands of clones, 82% seen once. The sequencing input was peripheral blood. The receptors were gathered from a woman aged 60-70 years with active or convalescent COVID-19.

The genes are TRBV19 and TRBJ1-2; a weak D match, TRBD1 (5 bases). Per the germline V gene, CDR1 is LNHDA and CDR2 is SQIVND (reference sequence). Trimming took off 3 bases at V and 4 bases at J, with 12 bases between the two ends. The CDR3 runs to 14 residues. For the CDR3, the DNA is TGTGCCAGTAGTATCACTGCAGGGATCTATGGCTACACCTTC. Its protein product is CASSITAGIYGYTF.

The rearrangement links TRBV7-9 to TRBJ2-1; D unresolved. The CDR3 totals 13 residues. Trimming took off 0 bases at V and 8 bases at J, with 8 bases between the two ends. Germline CDR1 reads SEHNR; CDR2 reads FQNEAQ (reference sequence). The CDR3 reads CASSLAVEDEQFF. As DNA, the CDR3 is TGTGCCAGCAGCTTAGCGGTAGAGGATGAGCAGTTCTTC.

This clone was counted once. The CDR3 DNA reads TGCGCCAGCAGCCGACAGCCCGGGAGGGCGGTCACTGAAGCTTTCTTT. Protein product: CASSRQPGRAVTEAFF. J is TRBJ1-1 and V is TRBV4-3, with D possibly being TRBD1 (5 bases). The CDR3 is 16 amino acids. Germline CDR1 is LGHNA and CDR2 is YSLEER. V was shortened by 4 bases and J by 4 bases, with 19 bases between the two germline ends.

The CDR3, as DNA: TGTGCCAGCACCGTAGATAGCGGGGGTCCATACAATGAGCAGTTCTTC. This codes for CASTVDSGGPYNEQFF. The chain is built from TRBV7-2 and TRBJ2-1; 9 bases align to TRBD2. This CDR3 region has 16 residues. Germline V gene sequence: CDR1 SGHTA, CDR2 FQGNSA. With V trimmed by 7 bases and J by 4 bases, 11 bases remained unmatched.

The chain recombines TRBV7-2 with TRBJ1-2; the D gene is possibly TRBD1 (5 bases). V was shortened by 0 bases and J by 8 bases, with 16 bases between the two germline ends. Germline assignment: CDR1 SGHTA and CDR2 FQGNSA. The CDR3 has 15 residues. The CDR3 protein is CASSLAGSRAGGYTF. For the CDR3, the DNA is TGTGCCAGCAGCTTAGCTGGTAGCAGGGCTGGGGGCTACACCTTC.

As DNA, the CDR3 is TGTGCCAGCAGTGCGGGACAGACCTATCAGCCCCAGCATTTT. This encodes CASSAGQTYQPQHF. This chain links TRBV27 with TRBJ1-5; 7 bases map to TRBD1. Germline values: CDR1 MNHEY, CDR2 SMNVEV (reference sequence). The CDR3 runs to 14 residues. The J segment lost 5 bases and the V segment lost 5 bases, leaving 6 bases of the junction unmatched.

The rearrangement uses TRBV2 and TRBJ1-1; D possibly corresponds to TRBD1 (5 bases). The germline V and J ends were trimmed by 0 bases and 5 bases, with 7 bases remaining between them. CDR1 and CDR2 (germline): SNHLY, FYNNEI. The CDR3 totals 13 residues. The CDR3 bases are TGTGCCAGCAGTGAAGCCGGGGGAACTGAAGCTTTCTTT. Its protein product is CASSEAGGTEAFF.

The chain links TRBV29-1 to TRBJ2-1, with a weak D call TRBD2 (6 bases). V was cut by 6 bases and J by 9 bases, with 12 bases left in between. Germline CDR1 SQVTM, CDR2 ANQGSEA. The CDR3 consists of 11 residues. CDR3 loop: CSVRLGGEQFF. CDR3 DNA: TGCAGCGTCCGCCTGGGAGGTGAGCAGTTCTTC.

This clone was seen a handful of times. This chain joins TRBV9 and TRBJ2-2, with 9 positions matching TRBD1. Germline-derived CDR1 and CDR2 are SGDLS and YYNGEE. Unmatched junction bases numbered 10, after V lost 3 bases and J lost 7 bases. CDR3 length: 16 amino acids. Here the CDR3 reads CASSGRDRASYGELFF. CDR3 in DNA: TGTGCCAGCAGCGGCCGGGACAGGGCTTCGTACGGGGAGCTGTTTTTT.